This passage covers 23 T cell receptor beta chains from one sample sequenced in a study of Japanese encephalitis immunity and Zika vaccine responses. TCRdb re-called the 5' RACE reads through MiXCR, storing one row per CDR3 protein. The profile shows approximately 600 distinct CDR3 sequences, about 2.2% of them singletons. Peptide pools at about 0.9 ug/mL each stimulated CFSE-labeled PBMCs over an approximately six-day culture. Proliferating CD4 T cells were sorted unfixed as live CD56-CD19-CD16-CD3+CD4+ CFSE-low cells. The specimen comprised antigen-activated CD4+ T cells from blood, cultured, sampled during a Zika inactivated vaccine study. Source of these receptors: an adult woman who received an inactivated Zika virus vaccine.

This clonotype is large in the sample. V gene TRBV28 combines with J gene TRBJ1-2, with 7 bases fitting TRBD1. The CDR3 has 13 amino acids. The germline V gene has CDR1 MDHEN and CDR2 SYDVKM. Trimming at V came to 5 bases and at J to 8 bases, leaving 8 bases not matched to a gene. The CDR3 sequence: CASSITGEGGYTF. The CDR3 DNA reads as TGTGCCAGCAGTATAACAGGGGAGGGGGGCTACACCTTC.

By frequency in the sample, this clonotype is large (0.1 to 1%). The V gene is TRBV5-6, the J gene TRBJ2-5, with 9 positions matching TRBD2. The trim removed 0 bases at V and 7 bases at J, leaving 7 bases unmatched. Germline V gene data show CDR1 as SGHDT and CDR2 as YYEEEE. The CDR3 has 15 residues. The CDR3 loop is CASSLGVAGVWTQYF. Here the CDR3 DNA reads TGTGCCAGCAGCTTGGGGGTAGCGGGAGTATGGACCCAGTACTTC.

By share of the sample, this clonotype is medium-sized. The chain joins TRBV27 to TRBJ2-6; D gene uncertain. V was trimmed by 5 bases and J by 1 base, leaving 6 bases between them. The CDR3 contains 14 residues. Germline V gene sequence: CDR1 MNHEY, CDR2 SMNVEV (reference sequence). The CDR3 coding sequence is TGTGCCAGCAGTCCCCGTTCTGGGGCCAACGTCCTGACTTTC. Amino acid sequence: CASSPRSGANVLTF.

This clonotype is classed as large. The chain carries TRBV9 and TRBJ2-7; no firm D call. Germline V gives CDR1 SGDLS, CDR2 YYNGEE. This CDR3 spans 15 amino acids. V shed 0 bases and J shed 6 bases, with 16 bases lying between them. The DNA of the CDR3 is TGTGCCAGCAGCGTAGTTCCGATAGACCTCTCCGAGCAGTACTTC. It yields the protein CASSVVPIDLSEQYF.

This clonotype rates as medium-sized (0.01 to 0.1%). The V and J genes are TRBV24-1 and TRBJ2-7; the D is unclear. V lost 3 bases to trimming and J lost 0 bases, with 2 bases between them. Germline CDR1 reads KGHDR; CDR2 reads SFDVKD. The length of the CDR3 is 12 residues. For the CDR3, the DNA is TGTGCCACCAGTGATCCCTCCTACGAGCAGTACTTC. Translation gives CATSDPSYEQYF.

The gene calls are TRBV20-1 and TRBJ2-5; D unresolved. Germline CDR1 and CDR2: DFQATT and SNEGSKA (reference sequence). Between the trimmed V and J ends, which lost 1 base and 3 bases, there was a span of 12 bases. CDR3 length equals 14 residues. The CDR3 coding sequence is TGCAGTGCTAGAGGTGACGGAGTTAAAGAGACCCAGTACTTC. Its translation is CSARGDGVKETQYF.

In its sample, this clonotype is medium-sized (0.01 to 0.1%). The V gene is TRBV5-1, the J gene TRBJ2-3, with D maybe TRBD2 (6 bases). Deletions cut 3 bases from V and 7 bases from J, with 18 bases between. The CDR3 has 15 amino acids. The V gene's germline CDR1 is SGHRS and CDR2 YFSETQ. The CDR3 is CASSSLIRTTNTQYF. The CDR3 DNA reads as TGCGCCAGCAGCTCCCTTATCAGGACTACAAATACGCAGTATTTT. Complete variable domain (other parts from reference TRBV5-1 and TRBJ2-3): KAGVTQTPRYLIKTRGQQVTLSCSPISGHRSVSWYQQTPGQGLQFLFEYFSETQRNKGNFPGRFSGRQFSNSRSEMNVSTLELGDSALYLCASSSLIRTTNTQYFGPGTRLTVL.

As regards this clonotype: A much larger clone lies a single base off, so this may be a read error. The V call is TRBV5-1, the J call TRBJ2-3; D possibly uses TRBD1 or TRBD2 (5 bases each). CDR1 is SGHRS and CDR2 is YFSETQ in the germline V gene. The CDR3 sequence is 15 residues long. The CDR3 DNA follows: TGCGCCAGCAGCGGGTTTACAGGAGGCACAGATGCGCAGTATTTT. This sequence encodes CASSGFTGGTDAQYF.

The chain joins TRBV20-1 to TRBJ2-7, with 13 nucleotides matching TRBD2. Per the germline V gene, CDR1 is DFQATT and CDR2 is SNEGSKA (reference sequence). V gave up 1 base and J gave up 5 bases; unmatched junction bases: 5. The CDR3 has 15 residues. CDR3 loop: CSARARGTSGNEQYF. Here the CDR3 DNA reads TGCAGTGCTAGAGCCCGAGGGACTAGCGGGAACGAGCAGTACTTC.

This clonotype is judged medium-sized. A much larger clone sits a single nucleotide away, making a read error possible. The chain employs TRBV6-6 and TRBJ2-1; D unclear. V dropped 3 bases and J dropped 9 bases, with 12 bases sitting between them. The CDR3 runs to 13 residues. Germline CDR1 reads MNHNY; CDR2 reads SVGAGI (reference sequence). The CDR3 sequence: CASSYAAESEQFF. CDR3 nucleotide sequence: TGTGCCAGCAGTTATGCGGCAGAGAGTGAGCAGTTCTTC.

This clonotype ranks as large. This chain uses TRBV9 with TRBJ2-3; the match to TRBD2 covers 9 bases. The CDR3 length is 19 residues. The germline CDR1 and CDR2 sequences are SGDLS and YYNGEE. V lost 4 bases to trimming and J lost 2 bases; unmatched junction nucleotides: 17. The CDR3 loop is CASSRRSLAGLSYTDTQYF. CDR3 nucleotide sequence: TGTGCCAGCAGCCGTAGGAGCCTAGCGGGATTGAGTTACACAGATACGCAGTATTTT. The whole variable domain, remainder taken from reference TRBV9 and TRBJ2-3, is DSGVTQTPKHLITATGQRVTLRCSPRSGDLSVYWYQQSLDQGLQFLIQYYNGEERAKGNILERFSAQQFPDLHSELNLSSLELGDSALYFCASSRRSLAGLSYTDTQYFGPGTRLTVL.

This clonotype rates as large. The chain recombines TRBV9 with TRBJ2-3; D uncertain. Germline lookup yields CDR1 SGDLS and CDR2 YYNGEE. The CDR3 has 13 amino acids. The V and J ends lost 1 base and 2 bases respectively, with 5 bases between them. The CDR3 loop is CASSVKFTDTQYF. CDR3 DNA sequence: TGTGCCAGCAGCGTAAAATTCACAGATACGCAGTATTTT.

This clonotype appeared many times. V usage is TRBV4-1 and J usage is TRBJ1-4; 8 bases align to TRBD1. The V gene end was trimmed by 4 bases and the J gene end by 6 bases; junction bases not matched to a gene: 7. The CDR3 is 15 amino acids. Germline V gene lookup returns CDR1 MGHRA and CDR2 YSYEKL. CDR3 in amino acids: CASSPQGTGHEKLFF. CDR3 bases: TGCGCCAGCAGCCCCCAGGGGACAGGACATGAAAAACTGTTTTTT.

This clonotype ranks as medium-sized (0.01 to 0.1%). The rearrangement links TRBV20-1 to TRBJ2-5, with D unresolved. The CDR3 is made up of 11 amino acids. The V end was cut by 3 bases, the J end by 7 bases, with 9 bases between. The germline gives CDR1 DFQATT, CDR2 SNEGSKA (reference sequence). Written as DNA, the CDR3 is TGCAGTGCTAGGGTACCGGTGACCCAGTACTTC. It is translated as CSARVPVTQYF.

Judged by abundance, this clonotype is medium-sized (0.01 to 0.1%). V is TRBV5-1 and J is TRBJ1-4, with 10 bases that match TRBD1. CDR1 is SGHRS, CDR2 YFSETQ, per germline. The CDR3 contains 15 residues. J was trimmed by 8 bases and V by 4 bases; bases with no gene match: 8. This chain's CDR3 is CASSAKTGGEEKLFF. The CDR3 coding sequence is TGCGCCAGCAGCGCCAAGACAGGGGGCGAAGAAAAACTGTTTTTT.

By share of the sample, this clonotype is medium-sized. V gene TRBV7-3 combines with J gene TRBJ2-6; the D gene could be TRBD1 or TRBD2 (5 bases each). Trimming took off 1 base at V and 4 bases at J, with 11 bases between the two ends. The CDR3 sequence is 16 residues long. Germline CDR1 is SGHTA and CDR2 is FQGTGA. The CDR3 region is CASSLMLGEGANVLTF. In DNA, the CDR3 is TGTGCCAGCAGCTTAATGTTGGGGGAGGGGGCCAACGTCCTGACTTTC.

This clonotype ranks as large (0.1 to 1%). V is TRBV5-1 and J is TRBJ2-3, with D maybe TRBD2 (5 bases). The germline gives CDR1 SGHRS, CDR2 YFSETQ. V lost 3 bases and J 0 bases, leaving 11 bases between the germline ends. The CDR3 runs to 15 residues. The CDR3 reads CASSSAGVSTDTQYF. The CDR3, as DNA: TGCGCCAGCAGCTCGGCCGGGGTGAGCACAGATACGCAGTATTTT.

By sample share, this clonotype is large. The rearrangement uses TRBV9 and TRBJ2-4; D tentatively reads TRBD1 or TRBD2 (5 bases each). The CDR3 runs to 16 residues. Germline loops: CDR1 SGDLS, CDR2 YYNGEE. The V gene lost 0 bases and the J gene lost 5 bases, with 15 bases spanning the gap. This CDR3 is CASSVGSGQVQNIQYF. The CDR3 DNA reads TGTGCCAGCAGCGTAGGGTCGGGGCAGGTACAAAACATTCAGTACTTC.

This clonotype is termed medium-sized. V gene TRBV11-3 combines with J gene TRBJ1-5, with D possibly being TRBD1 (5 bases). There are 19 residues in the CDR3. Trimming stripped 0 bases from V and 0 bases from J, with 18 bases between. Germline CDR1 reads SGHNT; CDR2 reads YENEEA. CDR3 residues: CASSLDREGPQYSNQPQHF. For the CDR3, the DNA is TGTGCCAGCAGCTTAGATCGGGAGGGGCCCCAGTATAGCAATCAGCCCCAGCATTTT.

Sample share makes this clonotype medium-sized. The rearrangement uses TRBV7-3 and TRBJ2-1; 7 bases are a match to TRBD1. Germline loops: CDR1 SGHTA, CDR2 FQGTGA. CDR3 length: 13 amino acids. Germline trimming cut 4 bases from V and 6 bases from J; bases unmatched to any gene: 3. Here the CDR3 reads CASSSRQGNEQFF. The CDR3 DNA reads TGTGCCAGCAGCTCGCGACAGGGCAATGAGCAGTTCTTC.

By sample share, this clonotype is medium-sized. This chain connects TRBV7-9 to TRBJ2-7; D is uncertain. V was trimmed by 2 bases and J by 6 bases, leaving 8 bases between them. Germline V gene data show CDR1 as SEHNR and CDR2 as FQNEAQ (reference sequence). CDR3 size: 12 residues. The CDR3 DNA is TGTGCCAGCAGCTTATGGCAGACCGAGCAGTACTTC. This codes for CASSLWQTEQYF.

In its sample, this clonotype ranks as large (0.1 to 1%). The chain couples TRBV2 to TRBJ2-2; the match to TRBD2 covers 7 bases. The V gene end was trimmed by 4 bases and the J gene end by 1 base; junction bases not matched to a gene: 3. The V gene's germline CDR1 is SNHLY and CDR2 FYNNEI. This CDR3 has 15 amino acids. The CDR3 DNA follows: TGTGCCAGCAGTGGCGTAGCGGGGAACACCGGGGAGCTGTTTTTT. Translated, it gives CASSGVAGNTGELFF.

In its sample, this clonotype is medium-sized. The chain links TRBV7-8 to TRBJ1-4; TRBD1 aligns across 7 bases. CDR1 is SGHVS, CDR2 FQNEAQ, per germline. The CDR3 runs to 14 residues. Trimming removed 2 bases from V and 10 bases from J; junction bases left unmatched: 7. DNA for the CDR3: TGTGCCAGCAGCTTAAACCAGGGGGGGGTAAAACTGTTTTTT. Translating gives CASSLNQGGVKLFF.